This entry is about one T cell receptor (beta chain). The same CDR3 is also encoded by other DNA sequences in this sample. The study drew participants aged about 18 to 89 years from roughly 25 US areas. Some clones are missing from TCRdb's copy, which holds only in-frame ones; the method was immunoSEQ multiplex PCR. The table lists hundreds of thousands of clones, 75% to 90% of them singletons, with approximately 8% in the top ten. These data originate in a study of blood T cell repertoires in COVID-19. The germline V gene has CDR1 SGHRS and CDR2 YFSETQ. V gave up 1 base and J gave up 4 bases, with 8 bases separating them. The CDR3 has 13 amino acids.

The sequencing input was PBMCs or T cells enriched from blood (not recorded which). The clonotype comes from a woman aged 60-75 years who had recovered from COVID-19. V usage is TRBV5-1 and J usage is TRBJ1-1, with D unresolved. CDR3 region: CASSLTPGTEAFF. In DNA, the CDR3 is TGCGCCAGCAGCTTGACGCCAGGCACTGAAGCTTTCTTT.